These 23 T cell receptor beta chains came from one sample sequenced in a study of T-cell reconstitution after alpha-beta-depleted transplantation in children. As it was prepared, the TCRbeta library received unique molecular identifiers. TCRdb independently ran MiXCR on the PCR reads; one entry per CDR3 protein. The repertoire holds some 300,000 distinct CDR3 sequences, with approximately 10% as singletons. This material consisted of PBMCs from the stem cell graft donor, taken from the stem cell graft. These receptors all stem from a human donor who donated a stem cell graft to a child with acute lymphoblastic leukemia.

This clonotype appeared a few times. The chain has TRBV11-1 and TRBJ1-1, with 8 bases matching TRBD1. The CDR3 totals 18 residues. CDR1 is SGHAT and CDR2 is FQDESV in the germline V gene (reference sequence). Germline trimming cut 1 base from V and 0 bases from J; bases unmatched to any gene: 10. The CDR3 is CASSLGKWTGRMNTEAFF. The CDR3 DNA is TGTGCCAGCAGCTTAGGCAAATGGACAGGGAGGATGAACACTGAAGCTTTCTTT.

The CDR3 DNA is TGCAGTGCTGTGGGGGTAGGGACAGGGAGCCTGGCAATGGGAGAGACCCAGTACTTC. Translated, it gives CSAVGVGTGSLAMGETQYF. The chain links TRBV20-1 to TRBJ2-5; 9 bases match TRBD1. CDR3 length: 19 residues. The germline V gene has CDR1 DFQATT and CDR2 SNEGSKA (reference sequence). V was pared by 5 bases and J by 4 bases, with 23 bases of the junction left unmatched.

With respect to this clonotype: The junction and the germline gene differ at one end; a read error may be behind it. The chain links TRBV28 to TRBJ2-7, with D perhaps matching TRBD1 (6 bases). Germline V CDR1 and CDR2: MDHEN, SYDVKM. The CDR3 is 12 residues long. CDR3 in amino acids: CASTTGSYEHYF. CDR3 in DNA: TGTGCCAGTACAACAGGGTCCTACGAGCATTACTTC.

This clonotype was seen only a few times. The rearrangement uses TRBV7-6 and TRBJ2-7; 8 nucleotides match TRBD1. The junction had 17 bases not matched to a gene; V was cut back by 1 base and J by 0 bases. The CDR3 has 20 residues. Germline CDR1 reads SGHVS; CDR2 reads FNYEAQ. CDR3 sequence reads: CASSLESSGTGRASSYEQYF. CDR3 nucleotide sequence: TGTGCCAGCAGCTTAGAAAGTTCCGGGACAGGAAGGGCCAGCTCCTACGAGCAGTACTTC.

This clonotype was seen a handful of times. The CDR3 protein is CASSPGDIHEKLFF. The CDR3 DNA sequence: TGTGCCAGCAGCCCGGGGGACATCCATGAAAAACTGTTTTTT. The chain combines TRBV7-2 with TRBJ1-4, with D perhaps TRBD1 (6 bases). Germline V gene lookup returns CDR1 SGHTA and CDR2 FQGNSA. V lost 5 bases and J 6 bases, leaving 13 bases between the germline ends. This CDR3 is built from 14 residues.

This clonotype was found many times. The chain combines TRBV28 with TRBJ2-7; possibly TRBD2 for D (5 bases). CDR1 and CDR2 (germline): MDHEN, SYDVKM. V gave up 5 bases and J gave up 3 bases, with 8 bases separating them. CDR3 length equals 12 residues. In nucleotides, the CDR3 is TGTGCCAGCAGTACGGACTTCTACGAGCAGTACTTC. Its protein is CASSTDFYEQYF.

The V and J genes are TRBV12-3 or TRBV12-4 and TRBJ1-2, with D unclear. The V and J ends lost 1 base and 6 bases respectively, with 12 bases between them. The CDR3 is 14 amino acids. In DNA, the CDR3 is TGTGCCAGCAGTTTAGTGCGGGGATTCGATGGCTACACCTTC. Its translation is CASSLVRGFDGYTF.

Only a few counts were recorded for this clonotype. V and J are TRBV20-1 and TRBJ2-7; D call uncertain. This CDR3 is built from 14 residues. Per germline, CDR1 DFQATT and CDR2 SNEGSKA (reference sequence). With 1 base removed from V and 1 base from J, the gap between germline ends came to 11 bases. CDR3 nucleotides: TGCAGTGCTAGAGGGAGAGTAGAGTCCTACGAGCAGTACTTC. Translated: CSARGRVESYEQYF.

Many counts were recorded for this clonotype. This CDR3 is CASSLASGAYNEQFF. CDR3 in DNA: TGTGCCAGCAGCTTGGCCAGCGGAGCCTACAATGAGCAGTTCTTC. The V call is TRBV5-4, the J call TRBJ2-1, with a tentative D call TRBD2 (5 bases). The ends were cut back, 0 bases at V and 2 bases at J, with 9 bases in the middle. This CDR3 has 15 residues. Germline V gene data show CDR1 as SGHNT and CDR2 as YYREEE (reference sequence). Together with reference TRBV5-4 and TRBJ2-1, the CDR3 gives the full variable domain: ETGVTQSPTHLIKTRGQQVTLRCSSQSGHNTVSWYQQALGQGPQFIFQYYREEENGRGNFPPRFSGLQFPNYSSELNVNALELDDSALYLCASSLASGAYNEQFFGPGTRLTVL.

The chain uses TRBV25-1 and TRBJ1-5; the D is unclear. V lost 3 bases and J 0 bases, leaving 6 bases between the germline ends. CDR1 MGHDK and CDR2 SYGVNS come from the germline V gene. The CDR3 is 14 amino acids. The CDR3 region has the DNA TGTGCCAGCAGTGATTCCAGTAGCAATCAGCCCCAGCATTTT. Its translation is CASSDSSSNQPQHF.

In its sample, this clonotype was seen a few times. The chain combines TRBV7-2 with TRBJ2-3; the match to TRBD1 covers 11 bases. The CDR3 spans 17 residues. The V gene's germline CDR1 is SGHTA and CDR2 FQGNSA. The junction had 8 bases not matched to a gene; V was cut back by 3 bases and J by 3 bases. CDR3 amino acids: CASSFRTGGRLTDTQYF. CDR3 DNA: TGTGCCAGCAGCTTTCGGACAGGGGGCCGTCTAACAGATACGCAGTATTTT.

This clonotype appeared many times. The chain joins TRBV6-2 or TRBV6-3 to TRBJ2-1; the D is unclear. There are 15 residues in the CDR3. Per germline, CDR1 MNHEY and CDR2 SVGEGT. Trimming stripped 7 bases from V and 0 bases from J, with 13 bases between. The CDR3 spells CASIKDRFSYNEQFF. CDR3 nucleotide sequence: TGTGCCAGCATCAAGGACCGTTTCTCCTACAATGAGCAGTTCTTC.

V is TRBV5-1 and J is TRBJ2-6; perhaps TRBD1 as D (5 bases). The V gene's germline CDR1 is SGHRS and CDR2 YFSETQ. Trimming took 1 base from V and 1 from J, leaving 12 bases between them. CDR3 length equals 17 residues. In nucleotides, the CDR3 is TGCGCCAGCAGCTTGCAGGGTAGAGATTCTGGGGCCAACGTCCTGACTTTC. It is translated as CASSLQGRDSGANVLTF.

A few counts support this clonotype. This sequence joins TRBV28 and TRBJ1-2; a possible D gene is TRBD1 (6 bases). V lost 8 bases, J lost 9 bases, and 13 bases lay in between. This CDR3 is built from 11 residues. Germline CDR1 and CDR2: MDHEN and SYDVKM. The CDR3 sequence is CASEYQGSYTF. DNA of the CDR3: TGTGCCAGCGAATACCAGGGGAGCTACACCTTC.

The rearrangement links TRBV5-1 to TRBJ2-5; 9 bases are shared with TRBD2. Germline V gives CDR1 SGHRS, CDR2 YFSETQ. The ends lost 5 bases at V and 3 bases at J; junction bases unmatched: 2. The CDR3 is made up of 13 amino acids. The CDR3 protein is CASRIAGEETQYF. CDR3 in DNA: TGCGCCAGCAGAATAGCGGGAGAAGAGACCCAGTACTTC.

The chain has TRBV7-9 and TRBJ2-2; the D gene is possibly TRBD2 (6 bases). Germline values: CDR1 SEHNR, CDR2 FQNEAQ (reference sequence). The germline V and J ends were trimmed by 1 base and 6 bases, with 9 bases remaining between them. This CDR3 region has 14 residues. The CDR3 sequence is CASSLVSGSGELFF. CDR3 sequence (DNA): TGTGCCAGCAGCTTAGTAAGCGGGTCCGGGGAGCTGTTTTTT.

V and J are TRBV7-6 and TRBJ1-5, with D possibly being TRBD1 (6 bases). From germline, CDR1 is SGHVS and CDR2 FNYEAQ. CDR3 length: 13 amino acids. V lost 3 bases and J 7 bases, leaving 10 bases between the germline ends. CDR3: CASSLSTGQPQHF. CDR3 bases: TGTGCCAGCAGCTTGTCTACAGGGCAGCCCCAGCATTTT.

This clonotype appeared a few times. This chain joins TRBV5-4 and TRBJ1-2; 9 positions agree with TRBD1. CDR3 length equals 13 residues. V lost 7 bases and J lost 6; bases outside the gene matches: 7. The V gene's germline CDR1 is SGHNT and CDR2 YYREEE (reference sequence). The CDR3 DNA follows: TGTGCCAGCGGACGGACAGGGGTAAATGGCTACACCTTC. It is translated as CASGRTGVNGYTF.

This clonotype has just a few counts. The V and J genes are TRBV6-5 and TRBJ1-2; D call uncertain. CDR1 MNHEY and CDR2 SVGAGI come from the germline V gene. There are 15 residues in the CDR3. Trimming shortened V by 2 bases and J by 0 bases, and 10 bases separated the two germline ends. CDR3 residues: CASSYGIGANYGYTF. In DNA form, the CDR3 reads TGTGCCAGCAGTTACGGAATCGGGGCTAACTATGGCTACACCTTC.

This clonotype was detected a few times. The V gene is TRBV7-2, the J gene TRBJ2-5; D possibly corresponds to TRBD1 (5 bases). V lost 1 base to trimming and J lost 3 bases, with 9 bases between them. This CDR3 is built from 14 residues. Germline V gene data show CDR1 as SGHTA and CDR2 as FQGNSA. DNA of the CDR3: TGTGCCAGCAGCTTAGTTGCCAGGGAAGAGACCCAGTACTTC. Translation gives CASSLVAREETQYF.

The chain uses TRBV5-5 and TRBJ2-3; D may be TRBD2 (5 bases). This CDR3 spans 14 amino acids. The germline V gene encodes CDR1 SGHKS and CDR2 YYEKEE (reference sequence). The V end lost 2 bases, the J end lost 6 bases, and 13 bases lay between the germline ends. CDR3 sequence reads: CASSFGLPGDTQYF. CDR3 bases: TGTGCCAGCAGCTTCGGACTGCCCGGGGATACGCAGTATTTT.

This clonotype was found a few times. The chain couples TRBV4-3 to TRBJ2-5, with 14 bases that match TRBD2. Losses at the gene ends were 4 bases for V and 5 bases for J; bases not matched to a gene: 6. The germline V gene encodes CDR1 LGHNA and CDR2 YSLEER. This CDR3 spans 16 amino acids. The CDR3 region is CASSLMTSGRAETQYF. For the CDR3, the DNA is TGCGCCAGCAGCCTCATGACTAGCGGGAGGGCGGAGACCCAGTACTTC.

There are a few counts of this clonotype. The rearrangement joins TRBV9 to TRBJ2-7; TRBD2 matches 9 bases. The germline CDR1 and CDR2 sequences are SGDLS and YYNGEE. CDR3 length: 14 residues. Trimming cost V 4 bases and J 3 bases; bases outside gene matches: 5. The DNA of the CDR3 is TGTGCCAGCAGCCCTAGCGGGATCGACTACGAGCAGTACTTC. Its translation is CASSPSGIDYEQYF.